A single TCR beta chain is shown here with its context. The antigen remains unidentified. This sample was included in a study of vaccination effects on CD4 cells after COVID-19. The study, taken as a whole, reports: Marked clonal contraction of both clone types appeared late after vaccination.

Having been cultured for 10 days, the cells underwent CD4+ T cell isolation. Everyone in the study got two shots of either the BNT162b2 or mRNA-1273 vaccine. Negative nucleocapsid antibody tests before and after vaccination confirmed no previous SARS-CoV-2 infection. The repertoire was sequenced with immunoSEQ multiplex PCR; TCRdb's copy has only in-frame clones and lacks some. The repertoire holds 45,000 to 55,000 clones, with less than 85% as singletons. The starting material was CD4+ T cells from PBMCs cultured without peptide, obtained after COVID-19 vaccination. This receptor was taken from a human donor who received a COVID-19 vaccine.

CDR3 protein: CASSDGGAVAFF. The CDR3 region has the DNA TGCGCCAGCAGTGATGGGGGAGCGGTAGCTTTCTTT. The chain recombines TRBV10-1 with TRBJ1-1; TRBD1 might be the D (5 bases). Germline loops: CDR1 WNHNN, CDR2 SYGVQD (reference sequence). This CDR3 is 12 amino acids long. Deletions cut 3 bases from V and 10 bases from J, with 12 bases between.